The 24 T cell receptor beta chains below come from one sample, sequenced in a study of cytomegalovirus exposure and HLA in healthy donors. Both 60 Vbeta primers and 13 Jbeta primers went into the PCR. Produced via immunoSEQ multiplex PCR; TCRdb's table is partial and in-frame only. The profile shows approximately 160,000 clones, about 68% of them singletons. Specimen: PBMCs. The receptors were gathered from a man younger than 30 in good health and CMV-seronegative.

V and J are TRBV4-3 and TRBJ2-5; 10 bases map to TRBD1. The J call may not be correct, given that the DNA end is closer to TRBJ2-7. Per the germline V gene, CDR1 is LGHNA and CDR2 is YSLEER. There are 14 residues in the CDR3. CDR3 nucleotides: TGCGCCAGCAGCCAGACAGGGGGCGCGTACGAGCAGTACTTC. This encodes CASSQTGGAYEQYF.

This clone was observed a single time. The chain links TRBV6-1 to TRBJ2-2; 12 bases fit TRBD2. Germline V gene data show CDR1 as MNHNS and CDR2 as SASEGT. J was trimmed by 4 bases and V by 4 bases; bases with no gene match: 16. The CDR3 length is 20 residues. CDR3 nucleotide sequence: TGTGCCAGCAGTGCCGGGTTGCGGCTAGCGGGAGGGCCTTTCACCGGGGAGCTGTTTTTT. This gives the protein CASSAGLRLAGGPFTGELFF.

This clone was detected only once. J is TRBJ2-2 and V is TRBV9; 11 bases fit TRBD2. This CDR3 has 18 amino acids. Germline V gene data show CDR1 as SGDLS and CDR2 as YYNGEE. The V and J ends lost 2 bases and 0 bases, in that order; junction bases with no gene match: 6. This CDR3 reads CASSVGGLAAPNTGELFF. In nucleotides, the CDR3 is TGTGCCAGCAGCGTCGGGGGACTAGCGGCACCGAACACCGGGGAGCTGTTTTTT.

V and J are TRBV9 and TRBJ2-5; D may be TRBD1 (6 bases). From germline, CDR1 is SGDLS and CDR2 YYNGEE. Between the trimmed V and J ends, which lost 1 base and 11 bases, there was a span of 18 bases. The CDR3 runs to 14 residues. CDR3: CASSVLGGPGSQYF. CDR3 DNA sequence: TGTGCCAGCAGCGTATTAGGGGGACCAGGGAGTCAGTACTTC.

The rearrangement links TRBV29-1 to TRBJ2-1, with D possibly matching TRBD2 (6 bases). The CDR3 runs 13 residues. Trimming removed 7 bases from V and 9 bases from J, with 19 bases in between. The V gene's germline CDR1 is SQVTM and CDR2 ANQGSEA. CDR3 sequence: CSGSGGVWSEQFF. DNA for the CDR3: TGCAGCGGCTCAGGCGGGGTATGGAGTGAGCAGTTCTTC.

The chain combines TRBV9 with TRBJ1-1; 12 nucleotides match TRBD1. The CDR3 has 15 residues. Germline V gene sequence: CDR1 SGDLS, CDR2 YYNGEE. V dropped 4 bases and J dropped 5; count of bases not matched to a gene: 6. CDR3 nucleotide sequence: TGTGCCAGCAGCCCTGGGACAGGGGGCGTAACTGAAGCTTTCTTT. It specifies CASSPGTGGVTEAFF. The whole variable domain, filled in from reference TRBV9 and TRBJ1-1, reads DSGVTQTPKHLITATGQRVTLRCSPRSGDLSVYWYQQSLDQGLQFLIQYYNGEERAKGNILERFSAQQFPDLHSELNLSSLELGDSALYFCASSPGTGGVTEAFFGQGTRLTVV.

The rearrangement uses TRBV27 and TRBJ2-7, with 9 positions matching TRBD1. The germline CDR1 and CDR2 sequences are MNHEY and SMNVEV (reference sequence). There are 14 residues in the CDR3. V gave up 3 bases and J gave up 5 bases; unmatched junction bases: 5. The CDR3 here is CASSFTGTGNEQYF. In nucleotides, the CDR3 is TGTGCCAGCAGTTTCACCGGGACAGGGAACGAGCAGTACTTC.

This clone appeared a few times. The rearrangement links TRBV27 to TRBJ2-1; possibly TRBD2 for D (7 bases). V was trimmed by 6 bases and J by 3 bases, leaving 15 bases between them. Germline lookup yields CDR1 MNHEY and CDR2 SMNVEV (reference sequence). The CDR3 length is 15 residues. CDR3 in DNA: TGTGCCAGCAGGGTGGGGGCTAGCGGCTACAATGAGCAGTTCTTC. Its protein is CASRVGASGYNEQFF.

This clone appeared a single time. The chain recombines TRBV5-4 with TRBJ1-4; TRBD1 is a possible D gene (6 bases). Trimming removed 4 bases at V and 2 bases at J, with 15 bases between. Germline V gene data show CDR1 as SGHNT and CDR2 as YYREEE (reference sequence). The CDR3 has 16 residues. The CDR3 protein is CASSPGTPRTNEKLFF. CDR3 nucleotide sequence: TGTGCCAGCAGCCCCGGGACACCGCGGACTAATGAAAAACTGTTTTTT.

The chain couples TRBV19 to TRBJ2-7; D unclear. V lost 4 bases and J 3 bases, leaving 13 bases between the germline ends. Germline V lookup: CDR1 LNHDA, CDR2 SQIVND (reference sequence). The CDR3 extends over 14 amino acids. CDR3 sequence: CASSTRPTSYEQYF. CDR3 coding DNA: TGTGCCAGTAGTACCCGCCCCACCAGCTACGAGCAGTACTTC.

Concerning this clone: Germline is not matched at one junction end, which may reflect a read error. This chain uses TRBV18 with TRBJ2-5; 7 bases match TRBD1. Matching the DNA end better, TRBJ2-7 makes the J call doubtful. Germline loops: CDR1 KGHSH, CDR2 LQKENI. The CDR3 has 15 residues. The CDR3 nucleotides are TGTGCCAGCTCACCACCCGAGGGGGCCTCCTCCGAGCAGTACTTC. Translating gives CASSPPEGASSEQYF.

This clone was recorded a few times. The chain combines TRBV9 with TRBJ2-7, with a weak D call TRBD2 (5 bases). This CDR3 contains 16 residues. Deletions cut 0 bases from V and 2 bases from J, with 15 bases between. The germline gives CDR1 SGDLS, CDR2 YYNGEE. CDR3 in amino acids: CASSVGGRRVPYEQYF. The CDR3 nucleotides are TGTGCCAGCAGCGTAGGAGGGCGGAGAGTACCCTACGAGCAGTACTTC.

The chain combines TRBV14 with TRBJ1-5; 8 positions match TRBD1. The CDR3 is made up of 15 amino acids. The V gene's germline CDR1 is SGHDN and CDR2 FVKESK. V shed 1 base, J shed 7 bases, and the junction held 6 bases outside the gene matches. The CDR3 DNA reads as TGTGCCAGCAGCCAAGGCCAGGGGGCAGGGCAGCCCCAGCATTTT. Its protein is CASSQGQGAGQPQHF.

This clone occurred a few times. The rearrangement joins TRBV29-1 to TRBJ2-7, with a weak D call TRBD1 (6 bases). This CDR3 contains 11 residues. Trimming cost V 7 bases and J 6 bases, with 13 bases left between them. CDR1 SQVTM and CDR2 ANQGSEA come from the germline V gene. The CDR3 sequence: CSARQDPEQYF. CDR3 sequence (DNA): TGCAGCGCAAGACAGGACCCCGAGCAGTACTTC.

Only one count was recorded for this clone. The chain has TRBV9 and TRBJ2-1; TRBD2 agrees at 11 bases. Trimming took 4 bases from V and 8 from J; bases not matched to a gene: 8. The CDR3 extends over 15 amino acids. Germline lookup yields CDR1 SGDLS and CDR2 YYNGEE. DNA of the CDR3: TGTGCCAGCAGCCTTACTAGCGGGAGAAGGTATGAGCAGTTCTTC. Translation: CASSLTSGRRYEQFF.

V is TRBV5-1 and J is TRBJ2-1, with 7 bases identical to TRBD1. CDR3 length: 16 residues. V dropped 4 bases and J dropped 2; count of bases not matched to a gene: 9. The germline CDR1 and CDR2 sequences are SGHRS and YFSETQ. CDR3 DNA sequence: TGCGCCAGCAGCCCCGAAGGGGGCGGTACCTACAATGAGCAGTTCTTC. It is translated as CASSPEGGGTYNEQFF.

The chain uses TRBV7-9 and TRBJ2-7; 8 bases are shared with TRBD2. Looked up from germline, CDR1 is SEHNR and CDR2 is FQNEAQ (reference sequence). J gave up 6 bases and V 2 bases, and 3 bases lay outside the gene matches. CDR3 length: 13 amino acids. The CDR3 protein is CASSLTGGREQYF. The CDR3 DNA follows: TGTGCCAGCAGCTTAACGGGAGGGCGCGAGCAGTACTTC.

This clone came up a few times. The chain is built from TRBV15 and TRBJ2-2; D call uncertain. Trimming shortened V by 1 base and J by 0 bases, and 6 bases separated the two germline ends. This CDR3 region has 15 residues. The germline gives CDR1 LNHNV, CDR2 YYDKDF (reference sequence). The CDR3 is CATSRVYSNTGELFF. In DNA, the CDR3 is TGTGCCACCAGCAGAGTCTACTCGAACACCGGGGAGCTGTTTTTT.

The chain combines TRBV25-1 with TRBJ1-2, with 10 bases aligning to TRBD1. Germline lookup yields CDR1 MGHDK and CDR2 SYGVNS. The CDR3 loop spans 15 amino acids. The V gene end was trimmed by 8 bases and the J gene end by 8 bases; junction bases not matched to a gene: 14. The CDR3 DNA follows: TGTGCCAGCGCGACCGGGACAGGGGAGGGTAACGGCTACACCTTC. Protein: CASATGTGEGNGYTF.

This clone was observed a handful of times. This CDR3 reads CASSRDWRGSSNQPQHF. The CDR3 region has the DNA TGTGCCAGTAGTAGGGACTGGAGGGGCAGTAGCAATCAGCCCCAGCATTTT. The chain has TRBV19 and TRBJ1-5, with a possible D match to TRBD1 (5 bases). Germline V gene lookup returns CDR1 LNHDA and CDR2 SQIVND (reference sequence). This CDR3 is 17 amino acids long. Trimming cost V 4 bases and J 0 bases, with 16 bases left between them. The full variable domain, rest sourced from reference TRBV19 and TRBJ1-5, is DGGITQSPKYLFRKEGQNVTLSCEQNLNHDAMYWYRQDPGQGLRLIYYSQIVNDFQKGDIAEGYSVSREKKESFPLTVTSAQKNPTAFYLCASSRDWRGSSNQPQHFGDGTRLSIL.

This chain joins TRBV6-1 and TRBJ2-1; 11 nucleotides line up with TRBD2. The germline gives CDR1 MNHNS, CDR2 SASEGT. V lost 7 bases to trimming and J lost 9 bases; unmatched junction nucleotides: 8. This CDR3 has 14 residues. CDR3 coding DNA: TGTGCCAGCATCGCGACTAGCGGGATACCTGAGCAGTTCTTC. Encoded protein: CASIATSGIPEQFF.

The chain has TRBV9 and TRBJ2-3; 7 nucleotides agree with TRBD2. V lost 4 bases and J lost 5; bases outside the gene matches: 7. Per the germline V gene, CDR1 is SGDLS and CDR2 is YYNGEE. The CDR3 has 14 residues. The CDR3 sequence is CASSTSGKEDTQYF. For the CDR3, the DNA is TGTGCCAGCAGCACAAGCGGGAAGGAAGATACGCAGTATTTT.

V and J are TRBV11-2 and TRBJ2-2; TRBD2 matches at 7 bases. The germline CDR1 and CDR2 sequences are SGHAT and FQNNGV. The CDR3 is 17 residues long. Unmatched junction bases numbered 10, after V lost 0 bases and J lost 6 bases. The CDR3 loop is CASSLDWGGSVAGELFF. The CDR3 DNA follows: TGTGCCAGCAGCTTAGATTGGGGCGGGAGCGTCGCCGGGGAGCTGTTTTTT.

Here the CDR3 reads CASSLGHLTEAFF. The CDR3 DNA follows: TGTGCCAGCAGCTTGGGACATCTCACTGAAGCTTTCTTT. V usage is TRBV5-6 and J usage is TRBJ1-1, with unresolved D. The germline V gene encodes CDR1 SGHDT and CDR2 YYEEEE. V gave up 0 bases and J gave up 4 bases, with 7 bases separating them. The CDR3 has 13 amino acids.